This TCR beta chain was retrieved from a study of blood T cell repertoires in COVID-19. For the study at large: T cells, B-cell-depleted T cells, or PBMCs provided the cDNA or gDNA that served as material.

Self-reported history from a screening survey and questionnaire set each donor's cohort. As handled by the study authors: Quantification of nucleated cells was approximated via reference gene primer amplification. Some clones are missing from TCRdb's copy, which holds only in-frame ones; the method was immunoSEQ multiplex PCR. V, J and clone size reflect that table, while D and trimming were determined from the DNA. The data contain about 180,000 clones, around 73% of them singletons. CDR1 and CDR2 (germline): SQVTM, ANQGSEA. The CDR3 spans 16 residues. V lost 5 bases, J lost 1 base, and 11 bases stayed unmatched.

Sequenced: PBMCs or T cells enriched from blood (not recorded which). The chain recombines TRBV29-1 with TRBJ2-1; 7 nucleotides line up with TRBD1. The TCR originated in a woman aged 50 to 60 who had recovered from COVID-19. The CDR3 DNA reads TGCAGCGTTTCCGGACAGGTATCCGGGTCCTACAATGAGCAGTTCTTC. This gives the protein CSVSGQVSGSYNEQFF.